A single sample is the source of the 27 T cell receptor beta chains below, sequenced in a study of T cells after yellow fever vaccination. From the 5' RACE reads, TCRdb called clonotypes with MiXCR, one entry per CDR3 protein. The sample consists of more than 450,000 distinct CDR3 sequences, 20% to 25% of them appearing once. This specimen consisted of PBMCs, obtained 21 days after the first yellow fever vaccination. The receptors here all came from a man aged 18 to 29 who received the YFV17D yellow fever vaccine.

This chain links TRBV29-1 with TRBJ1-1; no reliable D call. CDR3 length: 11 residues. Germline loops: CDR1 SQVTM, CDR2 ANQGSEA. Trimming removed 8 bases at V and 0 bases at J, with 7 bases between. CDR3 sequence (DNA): TGCAGCATGATGGTGAACACTGAAGCTTTCTTT. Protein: CSMMVNTEAFF.

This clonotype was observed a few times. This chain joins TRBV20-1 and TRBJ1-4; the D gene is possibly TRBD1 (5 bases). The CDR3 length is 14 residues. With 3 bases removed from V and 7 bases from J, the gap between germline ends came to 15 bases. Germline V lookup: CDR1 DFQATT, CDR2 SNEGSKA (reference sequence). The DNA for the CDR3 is TGCAGTGCTAGGTCCCGGGGCTGGGGTGAAAAACTGTTTTTT. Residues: CSARSRGWGEKLFF.

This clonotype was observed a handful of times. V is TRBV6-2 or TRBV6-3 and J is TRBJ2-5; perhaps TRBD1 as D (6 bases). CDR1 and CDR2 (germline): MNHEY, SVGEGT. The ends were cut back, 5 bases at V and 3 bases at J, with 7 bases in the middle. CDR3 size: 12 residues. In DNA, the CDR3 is TGTGCCAGCAGTCACAGGGAAGAGACCCAGTACTTC. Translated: CASSHREETQYF.

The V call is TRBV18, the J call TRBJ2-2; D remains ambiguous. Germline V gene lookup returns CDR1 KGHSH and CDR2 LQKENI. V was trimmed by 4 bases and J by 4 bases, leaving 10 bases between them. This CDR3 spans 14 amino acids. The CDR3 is CASSHAAGTGELFF. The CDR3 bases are TGTGCCAGCTCACATGCCGCCGGCACCGGGGAGCTGTTTTTT.

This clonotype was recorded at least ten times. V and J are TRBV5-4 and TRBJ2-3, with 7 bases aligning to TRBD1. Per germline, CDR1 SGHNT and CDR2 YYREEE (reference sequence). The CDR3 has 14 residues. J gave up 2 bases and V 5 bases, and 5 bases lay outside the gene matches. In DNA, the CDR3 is TGTGCCAGCAGGGCAGGGGGTGACACAGATACGCAGTATTTT. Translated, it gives CASRAGGDTDTQYF.

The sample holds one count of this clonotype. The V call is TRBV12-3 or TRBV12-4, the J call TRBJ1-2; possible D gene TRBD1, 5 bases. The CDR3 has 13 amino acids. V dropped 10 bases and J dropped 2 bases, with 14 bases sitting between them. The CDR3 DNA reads TGTGCCACGGGGGAGACAGTGAACTATGGCTACACCTTC. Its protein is CATGETVNYGYTF.

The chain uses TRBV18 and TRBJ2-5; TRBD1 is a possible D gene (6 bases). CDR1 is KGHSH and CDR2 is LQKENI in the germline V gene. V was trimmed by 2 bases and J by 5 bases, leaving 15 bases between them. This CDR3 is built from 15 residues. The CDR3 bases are TGTGCCAGCTCACCAGTCTCACAGGGTGTGGAGACCCAGTACTTC. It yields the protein CASSPVSQGVETQYF.

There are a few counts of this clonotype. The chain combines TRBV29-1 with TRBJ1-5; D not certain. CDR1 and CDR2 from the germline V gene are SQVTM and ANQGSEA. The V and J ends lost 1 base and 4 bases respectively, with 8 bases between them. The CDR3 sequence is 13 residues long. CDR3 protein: CSVEGVDNQPQHF. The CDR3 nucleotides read TGCAGCGTTGAAGGGGTAGATAATCAGCCCCAGCATTTT.

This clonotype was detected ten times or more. The CDR3 sequence: CASSHAGYNSPLHF. CDR3 nucleotides: TGTGCCAGCAGCCATGCGGGCTATAATTCACCCCTCCACTTT. The V call is TRBV3-1, the J call TRBJ1-6, with no clear D. The CDR3 spans 14 residues. V lost 3 bases, J lost 3 bases, and 6 bases lay in between. In germline, CDR1 is LGHDT, CDR2 YNNKEL (reference sequence).

The chain's CDR3 is CSARVREGGEAFF. The CDR3 nucleotides read TGCAGTGCTAGAGTCAGGGAGGGAGGTGAAGCTTTCTTT. The V call is TRBV20-1, the J call TRBJ1-1; D may be TRBD1 (5 bases). CDR1 is DFQATT, CDR2 SNEGSKA, per germline (reference sequence). V was trimmed by 1 base and J by 7 bases, leaving 13 bases between them. The CDR3 sequence is 13 residues long.

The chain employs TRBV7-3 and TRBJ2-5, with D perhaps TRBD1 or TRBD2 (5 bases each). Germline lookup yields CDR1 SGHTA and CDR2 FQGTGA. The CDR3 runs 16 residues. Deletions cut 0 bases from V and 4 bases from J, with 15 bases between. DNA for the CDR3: TGTGCCAGCAGCTTAACTGGGGGTGCCCAGGCAGAGACCCAGTACTTC. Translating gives CASSLTGGAQAETQYF.

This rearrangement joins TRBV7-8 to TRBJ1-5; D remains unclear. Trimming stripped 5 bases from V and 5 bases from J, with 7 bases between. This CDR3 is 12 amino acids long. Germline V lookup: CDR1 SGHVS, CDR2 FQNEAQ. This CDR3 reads CASSPYDQPQHF. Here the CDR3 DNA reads TGTGCCAGCAGCCCTTATGATCAGCCCCAGCATTTT. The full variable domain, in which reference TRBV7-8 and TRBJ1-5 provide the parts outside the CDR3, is GAGVSQSPRYKVAKRGQDVALRCDPISGHVSLFWYQQALGQGPEFLTYFQNEAQLDKSGLPSDRFFAERPEGSVSTLKIQRTQQEDSAVYLCASSPYDQPQHFGDGTRLSIL.

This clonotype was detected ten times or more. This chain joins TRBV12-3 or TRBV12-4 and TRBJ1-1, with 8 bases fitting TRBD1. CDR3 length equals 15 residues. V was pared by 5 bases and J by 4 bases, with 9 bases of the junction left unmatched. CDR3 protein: CASSIGQGAGTEAFF. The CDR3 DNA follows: TGTGCCAGCAGTATCGGACAGGGAGCGGGCACTGAAGCTTTCTTT.

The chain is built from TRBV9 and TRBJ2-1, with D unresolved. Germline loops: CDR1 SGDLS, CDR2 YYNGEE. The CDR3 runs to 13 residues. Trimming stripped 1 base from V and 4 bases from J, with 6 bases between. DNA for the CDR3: TGTGCCAGCAGCGTAAGCCAGTACAATGAGCAGTTCTTC. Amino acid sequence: CASSVSQYNEQFF.

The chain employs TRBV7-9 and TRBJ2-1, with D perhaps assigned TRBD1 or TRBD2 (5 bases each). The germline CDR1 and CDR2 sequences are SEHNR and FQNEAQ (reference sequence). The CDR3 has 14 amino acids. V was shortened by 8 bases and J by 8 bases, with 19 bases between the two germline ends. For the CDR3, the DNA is TGTGCCAGCGAGGGGTTAAGGGAACTGGATGAGCAGTTCTTC. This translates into CASEGLRELDEQFF.

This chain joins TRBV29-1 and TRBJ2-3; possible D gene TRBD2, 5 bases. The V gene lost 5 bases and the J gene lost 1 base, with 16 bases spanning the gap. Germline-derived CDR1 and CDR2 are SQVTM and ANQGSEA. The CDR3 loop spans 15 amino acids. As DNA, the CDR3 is TGCAGCGTTTACCTCCGGGGATCTGGCACAGATACGCAGTATTTT. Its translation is CSVYLRGSGTDTQYF.

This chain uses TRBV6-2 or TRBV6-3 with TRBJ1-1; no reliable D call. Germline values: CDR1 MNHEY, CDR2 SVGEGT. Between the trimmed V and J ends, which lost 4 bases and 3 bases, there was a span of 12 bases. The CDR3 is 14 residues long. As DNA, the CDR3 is TGTGCCAGCAGTTCCGTCAGAGGCGACACTGAAGCTTTCTTT. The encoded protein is CASSSVRGDTEAFF.

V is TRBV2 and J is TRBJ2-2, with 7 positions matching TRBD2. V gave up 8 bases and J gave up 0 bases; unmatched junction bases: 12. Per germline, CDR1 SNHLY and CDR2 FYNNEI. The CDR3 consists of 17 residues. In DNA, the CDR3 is TGTGCCAGCTCCTATCGAGAGCGGGGTTCGAACACCGGGGAGCTGTTTTTT. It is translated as CASSYRERGSNTGELFF. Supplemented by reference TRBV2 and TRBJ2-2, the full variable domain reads EPEVTQTPSHQVTQMGQEVILRCVPISNHLYFYWYRQILGQKVEFLVSFYNNEISEKSEIFDDQFSVERPDGSNFTLKIRSTKLEDSAMYFCASSYRERGSNTGELFFGEGSRLTVL.

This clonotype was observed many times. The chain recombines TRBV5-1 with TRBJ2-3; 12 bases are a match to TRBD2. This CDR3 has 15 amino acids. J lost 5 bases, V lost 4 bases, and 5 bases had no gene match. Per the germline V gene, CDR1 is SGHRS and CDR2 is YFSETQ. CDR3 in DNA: TGCGCCAGCAGCCCCGGACTAGCGGGGCAAGATACGCAGTATTTT. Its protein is CASSPGLAGQDTQYF.

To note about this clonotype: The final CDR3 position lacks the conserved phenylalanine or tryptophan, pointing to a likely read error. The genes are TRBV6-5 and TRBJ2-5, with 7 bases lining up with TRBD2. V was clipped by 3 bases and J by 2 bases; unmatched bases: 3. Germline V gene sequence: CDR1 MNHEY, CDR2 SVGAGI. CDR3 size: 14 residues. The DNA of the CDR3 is TGTGCCAGCAGTTATGGGGGGGGACAAGAGACCCAGTACTAC. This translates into CASSYGGGQETQYY.

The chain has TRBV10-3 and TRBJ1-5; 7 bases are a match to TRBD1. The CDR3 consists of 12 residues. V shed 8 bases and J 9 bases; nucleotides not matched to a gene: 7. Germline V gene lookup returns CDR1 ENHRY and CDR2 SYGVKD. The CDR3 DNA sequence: TGTGCCATCGGAACAGGGGATGGGCCCCAGCATTTT. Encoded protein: CAIGTGDGPQHF.

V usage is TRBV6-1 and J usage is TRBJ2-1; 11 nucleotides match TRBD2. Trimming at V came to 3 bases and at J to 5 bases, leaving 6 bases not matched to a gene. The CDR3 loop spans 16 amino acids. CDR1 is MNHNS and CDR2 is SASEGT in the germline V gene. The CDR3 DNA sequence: TGTGCCAGCAGTGACTTGCTAGCGGGGGGCGACAATGAGCAGTTCTTC. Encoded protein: CASSDLLAGGDNEQFF.

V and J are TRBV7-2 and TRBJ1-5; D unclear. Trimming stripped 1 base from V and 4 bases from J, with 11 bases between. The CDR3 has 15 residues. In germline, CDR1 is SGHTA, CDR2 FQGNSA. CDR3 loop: CASSLGSASNQPQHF. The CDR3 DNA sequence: TGTGCCAGCAGCTTAGGATCGGCCTCAAATCAGCCCCAGCATTTT.

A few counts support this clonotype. DNA for the CDR3: TGTGCCAGCAGCTTCCGGACTAGCGGGGCTTCTTCCTACAATGAGCAGTTCTTC. As protein: CASSFRTSGASSYNEQFF. The rearrangement joins TRBV5-4 to TRBJ2-1; 12 bases fit TRBD2. Germline assignment: CDR1 SGHNT and CDR2 YYREEE (reference sequence). Trimming took 2 bases from V and 1 from J; bases not matched to a gene: 7. The CDR3 length is 18 residues.

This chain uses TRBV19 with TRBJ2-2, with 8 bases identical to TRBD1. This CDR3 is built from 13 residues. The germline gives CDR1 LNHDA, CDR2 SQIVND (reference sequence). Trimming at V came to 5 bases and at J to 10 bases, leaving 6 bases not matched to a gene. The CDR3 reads CASSYRGSLELFF. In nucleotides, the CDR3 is TGTGCCAGTAGTTACAGGGGGAGTTTGGAGCTGTTTTTT.

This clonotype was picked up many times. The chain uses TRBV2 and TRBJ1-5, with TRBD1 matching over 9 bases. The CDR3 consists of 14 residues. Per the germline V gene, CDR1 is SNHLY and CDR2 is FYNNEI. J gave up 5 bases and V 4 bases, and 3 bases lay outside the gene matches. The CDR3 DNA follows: TGTGCCAGCAGTGGGACAGGGGCCGATCAGCCCCAGCATTTT. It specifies CASSGTGADQPQHF.

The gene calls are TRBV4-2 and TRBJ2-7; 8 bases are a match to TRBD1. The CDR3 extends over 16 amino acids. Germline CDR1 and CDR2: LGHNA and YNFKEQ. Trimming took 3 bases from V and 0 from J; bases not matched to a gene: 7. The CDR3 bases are TGTGCCAGCAGCCAGGAAGGACAGGGAAGCTCCTACGAGCAGTACTTC. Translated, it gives CASSQEGQGSSYEQYF.